This TCR beta chain was captured in a study of T-cell reconstitution after alpha-beta-depleted transplantation in children. The TCRbeta library incorporated unique molecular identifiers. TCRdb ran MiXCR on the PCR reads and lists one entry per CDR3 protein. The sample includes 450,000 to 550,000 distinct CDR3 sequences, over 9.5% of them seen just once. A note on this clonotype: Its antigen is undetermined. At one boundary the junction diverges from the germline segment, which might be a read error.

The germline CDR1 and CDR2 sequences are SGHKS and YYEKEE (reference sequence). The CDR3 consists of 14 residues. Findings of the study overall: The study reportedly traced alpha-beta T cells about two months after transplant to several hundred expanded graft clones. At the one-year point after transplant, T-cell counts and TCRbeta diversity were found to come mostly from T cells that had been newly produced. Surviving recipient T cells and thymic progenitors accounted for the high day-60 TCRbeta diversity observed in some patients.

The starting material was PBMCs, mostly from graft donor cells, obtained 180 days after TCRalphabeta/CD19-depleted stem cell transplant. The receptor was isolated from a female patient aged 2-9 years who had a stem cell transplant for aplastic anemia, so the T cells may come from the graft donor. J is TRBJ1-2 and V is TRBV5-5; 7 nucleotides agree with TRBD1. The CDR3 is CASTLVGGGNGYTF. CDR3 in DNA: TGTGCCAGCACCTTGGTAGGAGGGGGCAATGGCTACACCTTC. The variable domain in full, completed from reference TRBV5-5 and TRBJ1-2, reads DAGVTQSPTHLIKTRGQQVTLRCSPISGHKSVSWYQQVLGQGPQFIFQYYEKEERGRGNFPDRFSARQFPNYSSELNVNALLLGDSALYLCASTLVGGGNGYTFGSGTRLTVV.